This T cell receptor beta chain was documented in a study of T-cell reconstitution after alpha-beta-depleted transplantation in children. This clonotype appeared many times. TCRbeta library construction was performed incorporating unique molecular identifiers. One entry per CDR3 protein results from TCRdb running MiXCR on the PCR reads. The sample holds some 490,000 distinct CDR3 sequences, roughly an eighth seen once. Trimming removed 3 bases from V and 2 bases from J, with 9 bases in between. There are 13 residues in the CDR3. Germline V lookup: CDR1 SGHRS, CDR2 YFSETQ. The sequences come from PBMCs from the stem cell graft donor, collected from the stem cell graft. The sequence was obtained from a human donor who donated a stem cell graft to a child with combined immunodeficiency. This chain uses TRBV5-1 with TRBJ2-7; D uncertain. The CDR3 DNA sequence: TGCGCCAGCAGCTACGGCAAAACCTACGAGCAGTACTTC. This gives the protein CASSYGKTYEQYF. The whole variable domain, filled in from reference TRBV5-1 and TRBJ2-7, reads KAGVTQTPRYLIKTRGQQVTLSCSPISGHRSVSWYQQTPGQGLQFLFEYFSETQRNKGNFPGRFSGRQFSNSRSEMNVSTLELGDSALYLCASSYGKTYEQYFGPGTRLTVT.